In its sample, the clone carrying this T cell receptor (beta chain) was seen many times. As yet, its antigen is unknown. This sample is drawn from a study of human T cells and chemical hapten exposure. General study results and limits: Unchanged with DPC sensitization were TCRs above 1 in 1000 frequency.

Documented time point: patch test 2, 6 weeks after DPC sensitization. Described treatment: therapeutic diphenylcyclopropenone sensitization with weekly scalp DPC. In TCRdb, the RACE reads were re-called with MiXCR into one record per CDR3 protein. The data show tens of thousands of distinct CDR3 sequences, with less than 8% seen just once and around 1.3% held by the top ten. Germline assignment: CDR1 SGHRS and CDR2 YFSETQ. Trimming took off 4 bases at V and 2 bases at J, with 15 bases between the two ends. CDR3 length equals 15 residues. The V and J genes are TRBV5-1 and TRBJ1-2, with D tentatively TRBD1 (6 bases). The origin of this receptor is a woman aged 25 to 39 with alopecia areata. Some clones in this sample may be carry-over from other donors' samples. The source material was whole blood, sampled in connection with sensitization to the hapten diphenylcyclopropenone (DPC). The CDR3: CASSPQQGVNYGYTF. The CDR3 DNA reads TGCGCCAGCAGCCCCCAACAGGGTGTCAACTATGGCTACACCTTC.